What follows are 10 T cell receptor beta chains derived from one specimen sequenced in a study of shared clonotypes between healthy human individuals. Assay used: immunoSEQ multiplex PCR; TCRdb lists only in-frame clones, some missing. The table records about 1.5 million clones, around 98% of them present only once. The specimen was naive CD4+ T cells sorted from blood. As to subset: CD45RA+ positively selected. Every receptor here comes from a man aged 25-40 years in good health.

This rearrangement joins TRBV9 to TRBJ1-2, with 7 bases aligning to TRBD1. The V gene end was trimmed by 0 bases and the J gene end by 1 base; junction bases not matched to a gene: 12. This CDR3 comprises 18 residues. Germline values: CDR1 SGDLS, CDR2 YYNGEE. This CDR3 is CASSVATGVQGVNYGYTF. The CDR3 bases are TGTGCCAGCAGCGTAGCTACAGGGGTACAAGGAGTTAACTATGGCTACACCTTC.

The rearrangement links TRBV19 to TRBJ2-6; 8 positions agree with TRBD1. The CDR3 loop spans 19 amino acids. The J segment lost 0 bases and the V segment lost 3 bases, leaving 10 bases of the junction unmatched. Germline V gene data show CDR1 as LNHDA and CDR2 as SQIVND (reference sequence). The CDR3 sequence: CASSMRGTGPYSGANVLTF. As DNA, the CDR3 is TGTGCCAGTAGTATGCGAGGGACAGGACCTTACTCTGGGGCCAACGTCCTGACTTTC. Full variable domain (rest looked up from reference TRBV19 and TRBJ2-6): DGGITQSPKYLFRKEGQNVTLSCEQNLNHDAMYWYRQDPGQGLRLIYYSQIVNDFQKGDIAEGYSVSREKKESFPLTVTSAQKNPTAFYLCASSMRGTGPYSGANVLTFGAGSRLTVL.

This clone is a singleton in its sample. V and J are TRBV19 and TRBJ2-3; the D gene is possibly TRBD2 (5 bases). Trimming cost V 7 bases and J 2 bases, with 10 bases left between them. The CDR3 loop spans 13 amino acids. In germline, CDR1 is LNHDA, CDR2 SQIVND (reference sequence). This chain's CDR3 is CASTEENTDTQYF. DNA of the CDR3: TGTGCCAGTACGGAGGAGAACACAGATACGCAGTATTTT.

The rearrangement links TRBV27 to TRBJ2-7; the D call may be TRBD1 or TRBD2 (5 bases each). The ends were cut back, 6 bases at V and 2 bases at J, with 11 bases in the middle. The CDR3 has 13 amino acids. CDR1 and CDR2 (germline): MNHEY, SMNVEV (reference sequence). The CDR3 DNA is TGTGCCAGCAGAAGAGCGGACACCTACGAGCAGTACTTC. This sequence encodes CASRRADTYEQYF.

V is TRBV5-1 and J is TRBJ2-7; 10 nucleotides match TRBD1. The CDR3 has 15 amino acids. The trim removed 1 base at V and 5 bases at J, leaving 6 bases unmatched. From germline, CDR1 is SGHRS and CDR2 YFSETQ. DNA for the CDR3: TGCGCCAGCAGCTTGACCCTGACAGGGGGCGACGAGCAGTACTTC. It encodes CASSLTLTGGDEQYF.

The chain couples TRBV29-1 to TRBJ2-1; D remains ambiguous. Germline lookup yields CDR1 SQVTM and CDR2 ANQGSEA. The CDR3 extends over 12 amino acids. With 0 bases removed from V and 13 bases from J, the gap between germline ends came to 13 bases. CDR3 in DNA: TGCAGCGTTGAAGAATGGAACGGTACACAGTTCTTC. Amino acids: CSVEEWNGTQFF.

Comments on this clone: Other DNA sequences from this sample encode an identical CDR3 as well. The V call is TRBV11-2, the J call TRBJ2-5; no firm D call. The CDR3 is 12 amino acids. CDR1 is SGHAT, CDR2 FQNNGV, per germline. V lost 1 base, J lost 5 bases, and 5 bases lay in between. The CDR3 is CASSLVRETQYF. CDR3 bases: TGTGCCAGCAGCTTAGTACGGGAGACCCAGTACTTC.

This chain connects TRBV10-3 to TRBJ2-1; 8 nucleotides align to TRBD2. The CDR3 covers 16 residues. V lost 6 bases and J lost 7; bases outside the gene matches: 14. Germline V gene sequence: CDR1 ENHRY, CDR2 SYGVKD. In DNA, the CDR3 is TGTGCCATCAGCCCGGGACTAGTGGCGGCAGGGAATGAGCAGTTCTTC. Residues: CAISPGLVAAGNEQFF.

The CDR3 DNA is TGTGCCAGCAGGGCGGGACTAGCGGGTTACGAGCAGTACTTC. Its translation is CASRAGLAGYEQYF. The rearrangement uses TRBV2 and TRBJ2-7; 12 nucleotides match TRBD2. The CDR3 extends over 14 amino acids. Per germline, CDR1 SNHLY and CDR2 FYNNEI. With V trimmed by 6 bases and J by 4 bases, 4 bases remained unmatched. Together with reference TRBV2 and TRBJ2-7, the CDR3 gives the full variable domain: EPEVTQTPSHQVTQMGQEVILRCVPISNHLYFYWYRQILGQKVEFLVSFYNNEISEKSEIFDDQFSVERPDGSNFTLKIRSTKLEDSAMYFCASRAGLAGYEQYFGPGTRLTVT.

The V and J genes are TRBV7-9 and TRBJ1-1, with D perhaps TRBD1 (5 bases). This CDR3 contains 11 residues. Germline loops: CDR1 SEHNR, CDR2 FQNEAQ (reference sequence). Trimming cost V 5 bases and J 11 bases, with 12 bases left between them. As DNA, the CDR3 is TGTGCCAGCAGCCGCGGGACCGAGGCTTTCTTT. Its protein product is CASSRGTEAFF.